This entry lists 27 T cell receptor beta chains sequenced from one sample in a study of T cells after yellow fever vaccination. Each CDR3 protein is one row after TCRdb ran MiXCR on the 5' RACE reads. The sample contains hundreds of thousands of distinct CDR3 sequences, approximately 3.9% of which appear only once. Sequences were derived from PBMCs, sampled on the day of the yellow fever booster vaccination. These receptors all stem from a man aged 18 to 30 who received the YFV17D yellow fever vaccine.

There are a few counts of this clonotype. The chain links TRBV20-1 to TRBJ1-5; D not certain. CDR3 length: 12 residues. V lost 5 bases to trimming and J lost 4 bases, with 9 bases between them. Looked up from germline, CDR1 is DFQATT and CDR2 is SNEGSKA (reference sequence). Here the CDR3 DNA reads TGCAGTGCTTCAGACCCAAATCAGCCCCAGCATTTT. This encodes CSASDPNQPQHF.

This clonotype has a handful of counts. This chain uses TRBV6-2 or TRBV6-3 with TRBJ2-2, with D tentatively TRBD1 (5 bases). The CDR3 covers 16 residues. Germline CDR1 and CDR2: MNHEY and SVGEGT. Trimming removed 8 bases from V and 0 bases from J, with 16 bases in between. The CDR3 DNA follows: TGTGCCAGCTATACAGGACCTCCCGCGAACACCGGGGAGCTGTTTTTT. As protein: CASYTGPPANTGELFF.

This clonotype was seen a handful of times. Here the CDR3 DNA reads TGTGCCAGCAGTTCCCCCCATATGGCGGGCCCTACAGATACGCAGTATTTT. Its translation: CASSSPHMAGPTDTQYF. The J gene is TRBJ2-3, the V gene TRBV28, with D possibly TRBD2 on 5 matching bases. The CDR3 consists of 17 residues. Germline V gene data show CDR1 as MDHEN and CDR2 as SYDVKM. Deletions cut 4 bases from V and 3 bases from J, with 20 bases between.

This clonotype was counted many times. The V and J genes are TRBV5-1 and TRBJ2-1; D tentatively reads TRBD1 or TRBD2 (5 bases each). The CDR3 has 15 amino acids. V dropped 0 bases and J dropped 7 bases, with 14 bases sitting between them. CDR1 is SGHRS, CDR2 YFSETQ, per germline. The CDR3, as DNA: TGCGCCAGCAGCTTGGAAGGTTCGAGGGGTAATGAGCAGTTCTTC. Amino acid sequence: CASSLEGSRGNEQFF.

About this clonotype itself: A much larger clone lies a single base off, so this may be a read error. V is TRBV18 and J is TRBJ2-3; 7 nucleotides match TRBD1. The CDR3 extends over 15 amino acids. J gave up 6 bases and V 6 bases, and 12 bases lay outside the gene matches. CDR1 and CDR2 from the germline V gene are KGHSH and LQKENI. The CDR3 DNA reads as TGTGCCAGCTCGCAACACAGGGGCCCTAGGGATACGCAGTATTTT. This gives the protein CASSQHRGPRDTQYF.

The rearrangement joins TRBV3-1 to TRBJ2-1, with TRBD2 identical over 12 bases. CDR1 and CDR2 (germline): LGHDT, YNNKEL (reference sequence). The CDR3 consists of 17 residues. The V gene end was trimmed by 4 bases and the J gene end by 0 bases; junction bases not matched to a gene: 4. This CDR3 is CASSRGLAGTSYNEQFF. CDR3 sequence (DNA): TGTGCCAGCAGCCGAGGACTAGCGGGGACCTCCTACAATGAGCAGTTCTTC.

This clonotype occurred many times. This chain uses TRBV5-1 with TRBJ1-1; D may be TRBD1 (6 bases). The germline V gene has CDR1 SGHRS and CDR2 YFSETQ. The CDR3 extends over 16 amino acids. V gave up 0 bases and J gave up 3 bases, with 15 bases separating them. The CDR3 nucleotides are TGCGCCAGCAGCTTGGAGGGGGGCCGCCGGGACACTGAAGCTTTCTTT. This codes for CASSLEGGRRDTEAFF.

This clonotype was detected ten times or more. The chain joins TRBV7-3 to TRBJ1-5; D gene uncertain. Germline lookup yields CDR1 SGHTA and CDR2 FQGTGA. V was cut by 4 bases and J by 1 base, with 5 bases left in between. The CDR3 sequence is 13 residues long. The CDR3 sequence is CASSSGSNQPQHF. DNA for the CDR3: TGTGCCAGCAGCTCGGGAAGCAATCAGCCCCAGCATTTT.

The chain uses TRBV4-1 and TRBJ2-3; TRBD2 matches at 9 bases. J lost 6 bases, V lost 4 bases, and 14 bases had no gene match. This CDR3 comprises 17 residues. Germline V CDR1 and CDR2: MGHRA, YSYEKL. This chain's CDR3 is CASSPPRIAGAWDTQYF. The CDR3 nucleotides read TGCGCCAGCAGCCCACCCCGGATAGCGGGGGCTTGGGATACGCAGTATTTT.

This clonotype was seen repeatedly, ten times or more. V is TRBV15 and J is TRBJ2-3; no reliable D call. The germline V gene encodes CDR1 LNHNV and CDR2 YYDKDF (reference sequence). The CDR3 contains 14 residues. V was trimmed by 7 bases and J by 2 bases, leaving 13 bases between them. In DNA, the CDR3 is TGTGCCACCACTGGACGGGTAAACACAGATACGCAGTATTTT. Translating gives CATTGRVNTDTQYF.

This clonotype was found many times. This chain uses TRBV7-2 with TRBJ2-1, with 9 bases aligning to TRBD2. The germline V gene encodes CDR1 SGHTA and CDR2 FQGNSA. The junction had 9 bases not matched to a gene; V was cut back by 3 bases and J by 0 bases. The CDR3 totals 18 residues. The CDR3 is CASSFGLAGSRSYNEQFF. CDR3 coding DNA: TGTGCCAGCAGCTTTGGGCTAGCGGGGTCTCGCTCCTACAATGAGCAGTTCTTC.

The rearrangement joins TRBV6-6 to TRBJ1-1, with D perhaps matching TRBD1 (5 bases). Germline values: CDR1 MNHNY, CDR2 SVGAGI (reference sequence). V lost 0 bases and J 0 bases, leaving 8 bases between the germline ends. The CDR3 sequence is 15 residues long. CDR3 loop: CASSYSTEVNTEAFF. The CDR3 DNA sequence: TGTGCCAGCAGTTACTCGACAGAGGTGAACACTGAAGCTTTCTTT.

This clonotype was recorded at least ten times. This sequence joins TRBV4-1 and TRBJ2-5; D is possibly TRBD1 (6 bases). CDR1 is MGHRA, CDR2 YSYEKL, per germline. This CDR3 region has 16 residues. Trimming removed 0 bases from V and 2 bases from J, with 13 bases in between. CDR3 protein: CASSQDMGQLQETQYF. CDR3 DNA: TGCGCCAGCAGCCAAGACATGGGACAACTACAAGAGACCCAGTACTTC.

V gene TRBV14 combines with J gene TRBJ2-5; a weak D match, TRBD1 (6 bases). V gave up 5 bases and J gave up 6 bases, with 22 bases separating them. Looked up from germline, CDR1 is SGHDN and CDR2 is FVKESK. This CDR3 contains 16 residues. In DNA form, the CDR3 reads TGTGCCAGCAGCAAACAAAAGACAGGATATCCAAAGACCCAGTACTTC. Amino acids: CASSKQKTGYPKTQYF.

This chain connects TRBV12-3 or TRBV12-4 to TRBJ1-2; tentatively, D is TRBD1 (6 bases). This CDR3 is built from 13 residues. V was cut by 3 bases and J by 7 bases, with 12 bases left in between. The CDR3 loop reads CASSLRGASGYTF. The CDR3 DNA reads TGTGCCAGCAGTTTGAGGGGGGCGAGTGGCTACACCTTC.

This clonotype appeared a few times. V and J are TRBV5-5 and TRBJ2-7; no clear D gene. Trimming stripped 0 bases from V and 2 bases from J, with 9 bases between. CDR1 SGHKS and CDR2 YYEKEE come from the germline V gene (reference sequence). The CDR3 has 14 amino acids. CDR3 amino acids: CASSLDPSPYEQYV. DNA for the CDR3: TGTGCCAGCAGCTTGGACCCCTCTCCCTACGAGCAGTACGTC.

In this sample, this clonotype turned up a few times. CDR3 sequence reads: CSARAPLGFGSPLHF. As DNA, the CDR3 is TGCAGTGCTAGAGCCCCATTAGGTTTTGGGTCACCCCTCCACTTT. This sequence joins TRBV20-1 and TRBJ1-6; D remains ambiguous. The CDR3 consists of 15 residues. Germline CDR1 DFQATT, CDR2 SNEGSKA (reference sequence). V shed 1 base and J shed 10 bases, with 17 bases lying between them.

V and J are TRBV7-2 and TRBJ2-7; D not resolved. Germline V CDR1 and CDR2: SGHTA, FQGNSA. V lost 5 bases and J lost 1, with 12 bases in between. This CDR3 spans 14 amino acids. The CDR3 spells CASSPTRRSYEQYV. The DNA of the CDR3 is TGTGCCAGCAGCCCAACACGGAGATCCTACGAGCAGTACGTC.

This clonotype appeared many times. The chain links TRBV6-2 or TRBV6-3 to TRBJ2-7; D not certain. V was clipped by 5 bases and J by 2 bases, with 13 bases between them. The germline gives CDR1 MNHEY, CDR2 SVGEGT. The CDR3 extends over 14 amino acids. The CDR3 loop reads CASSLTRNTYEQYV. CDR3 nucleotides: TGTGCCAGCAGTCTTACGAGAAATACCTACGAGCAGTACGTC.

There are a few counts of this clonotype. The genes are TRBV4-2 and TRBJ1-3; D is ambiguous. The CDR3 runs to 14 residues. Trimming took off 1 base at V and 1 base at J, with 5 bases between the two ends. CDR1 and CDR2 from the germline V gene are LGHNA and YNFKEQ. In DNA form, the CDR3 reads TGTGCCAGCAGCCAAGTAAAGTCTGGAAACACCATATATTTT. This gives the protein CASSQVKSGNTIYF.

V and J are TRBV5-3 and TRBJ1-2, with D hard to call. TRBV5-3 is an ORF; its function is uncertain. V dropped 4 bases and J dropped 2 bases, with 12 bases sitting between them. The CDR3 has 14 residues. CDR3 amino acids: CARSKGSSNYGYTF. Written as DNA, the CDR3 is TGTGCCAGAAGCAAAGGGTCCTCCAACTATGGCTACACCTTC.

The chain employs TRBV12-3 or TRBV12-4 and TRBJ2-1, with TRBD1 matching 8 bases. This CDR3 has 12 residues. After removal of 7 bases from V and 9 bases from J, the junction contained 5 bases not matched to a gene. The CDR3 DNA reads as TGTGCCAGCACCCTGGGACAGGTTGAGCAGTTCTTC. Residues: CASTLGQVEQFF.

The rearrangement joins TRBV6-6 to TRBJ1-1; D is uncertain. Trimming shortened V by 4 bases and J by 1 base, and 13 bases separated the two germline ends. Germline assignment: CDR1 MNHNY and CDR2 SVGAGI (reference sequence). This CDR3 region has 15 residues. CDR3 amino acids: CASSSLGSPNTEAFF. The CDR3 bases are TGTGCCAGCAGTTCCCTGGGGTCCCCGAACACTGAAGCTTTCTTT.

CDR3 protein: CASSLRDSHSSTDTQYF. The CDR3 DNA sequence: TGCGCCAGCAGTTTACGGGACAGCCACTCTAGCACAGATACGCAGTATTTT. This chain links TRBV5-1 with TRBJ2-3, with 7 nucleotides matching TRBD1. Germline trimming cut 5 bases from V and 0 bases from J; bases unmatched to any gene: 12. Germline V gene lookup returns CDR1 SGHRS and CDR2 YFSETQ. CDR3 length: 17 amino acids.

This chain uses TRBV27 with TRBJ2-7; 11 nucleotides line up with TRBD1. The germline V gene encodes CDR1 MNHEY and CDR2 SMNVEV (reference sequence). Trimming cost V 2 bases and J 6 bases; bases outside gene matches: 3. The CDR3 is 14 amino acids. Here the CDR3 reads CASSLGQGAAEQYF. CDR3 nucleotides: TGTGCCAGCAGTTTAGGACAGGGGGCGGCCGAGCAGTACTTC.

The J gene is TRBJ2-3, the V gene TRBV7-3; no definite D call. V was cut by 5 bases and J by 6 bases, with 12 bases left in between. This CDR3 has 13 amino acids. The V gene's germline CDR1 is SGHTA and CDR2 FQGTGA. CDR3: CASSLSTWDTQYF. CDR3 sequence (DNA): TGTGCCAGCAGCCTATCCACTTGGGATACGCAGTATTTT.

This clonotype was picked up a small number of times. The genes are TRBV11-1 and TRBJ2-7, with D perhaps matching TRBD1 (5 bases). Trimming removed 5 bases at V and 7 bases at J, with 15 bases between. This CDR3 comprises 13 residues. In germline, CDR1 is SGHAT, CDR2 FQDESV (reference sequence). CDR3 nucleotides: TGTGCCAGCAGCCGACAGTCCCTCGGAGAGCAGTACGTC. This encodes CASSRQSLGEQYV.